This TCR beta chain was identified in a study of graft-versus-host responses after intestinal transplantation (dated by TCRdb to the early 2020s). Some background on the complete study: Recipients received multivisceral, liver-intestinal, or isolated intestinal transplants. Every recipient was given anti-thymocyte globulin induction, followed by roughly 3 years of maintenance tacrolimus and steroids. Bulk TCR-beta CDR3 sequencing was used to track graft-versus-host and host-versus-graft alloreactive T cell clones in the graft, circulation and bone marrow after intestinal transplantation. To identify alloreactive clones, pre-transplant mixed lymphocyte reaction products were sequenced and then compared with unstimulated pre-transplant donor and recipient T cells. A cohort of fewer than 25 intestinal transplant recipients, including one retransplant, was enrolled, and a few patients lacking pretransplant specimens were excluded. Donor T cell macrochimerism was defined as a peak of at least 4% donor T cells among recipient peripheral blood mononuclear cells. Samples from a few later patients were sequenced in-house on an Illumina MiSeq with MiXCR processing rather than by the commercial service. The investigation overall reported the following: The relatively low number and heterogeneity of intestinal transplant patients limited the conclusions. GvH clones were found in recipient bone marrow, and some of the GvH clones appeared earlier in ileal mucosa or blood, which is consistent with an intestinal mucosal origin. Patients with donor T cell macrochimerism had high GvH to HvG T cell clonal ratios in their allografts. Peak levels of circulating GvH clones were associated with declines in HvG clones early after transplant.

Preparation of the library involved the immunoSEQ multiplex PCR assay. High-throughput TCR-beta CDR3 sequencing of genomic DNA from most patients was performed by Adaptive Biotechnologies. The study's own analysis went as follows. Adaptive's ImmunoSEQ software was the source of the TCR sequencing data for 15 to 20 patients, while a few other patients were processed with MiXCR and VDJtools. Because the origin of CDR3 nucleotide sequences shared between donor and recipient could not be assigned, those sequences were removed. At least 2-fold expansion over unstimulated cells and a minimum CFSE-low frequency of 0.002% (template counts) or 0.001% (read counts) were required for clones to be classified as alloreactive. Mappable clones were those detected in sequenced pre-transplant spleen, lymph node, or MLR CFSE-low populations of the donor or recipient. The cumulative frequency of alloreactive clones was calculated as a percentage of all sequences, weighted by copy number. TCRdb re-hosts the immuneACCESS table, in-frame sequences only. Its copies lack some clones; in the studies checked, an unresolved V gene accounts for under half of them, and the cause for the rest is not known. V, J and clone size were drawn from that table, and D and trimming were deduced from the DNA. The sample has 20,000 or so clones on record, over 75% of them singletons. Around 1.9% of the sample is held by the ten biggest clonotypes.

As regards this clone: The specificity of this receptor is unknown. Base qualities are not provided; no much larger clone lies one nucleotide away.

Reading the germline V gene gives CDR1 MGHRA and CDR2 YSYEKL. Trimming accounts for 1 base at V and 0 bases at J, while the number of junction bases matched to no gene is 9. Including cysteine and phenylalanine, the CDR3 has 17 amino acids. The CDR3 DNA has 51 bases and is translated from base 1. Blood samples were collected up to 4 times in the first month after transplant and then at least monthly when available. This clonotype was obtained from a human patient who received an intestinal transplant, so some T cells may come from the graft donor. This specimen consisted of PBMCs, obtained 14 days after transplant. The V and J segments used are TRBV4-1 and TRBJ2-7, and 7 junction bases match TRBD2. The CDR3 protein sequence reads: CASSQAVAGYPSYEQYF. DNA sequence: TGCGCCAGCAGCCAAGCGGTAGCGGGCTACCCCTCCTACGAGCAGTACTTC.